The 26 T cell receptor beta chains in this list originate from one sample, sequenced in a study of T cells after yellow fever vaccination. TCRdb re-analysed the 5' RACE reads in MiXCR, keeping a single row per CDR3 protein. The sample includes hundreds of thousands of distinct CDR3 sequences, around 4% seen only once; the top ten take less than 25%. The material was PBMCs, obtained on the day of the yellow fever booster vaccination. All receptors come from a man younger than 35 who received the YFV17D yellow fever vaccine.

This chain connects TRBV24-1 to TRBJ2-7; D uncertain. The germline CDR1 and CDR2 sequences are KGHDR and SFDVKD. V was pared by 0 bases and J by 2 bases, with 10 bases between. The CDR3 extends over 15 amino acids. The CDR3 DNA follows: TGTGCCACCAGTGATTTGCAAGTTCAGCCCTACGAGCAGTACGTC. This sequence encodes CATSDLQVQPYEQYV.

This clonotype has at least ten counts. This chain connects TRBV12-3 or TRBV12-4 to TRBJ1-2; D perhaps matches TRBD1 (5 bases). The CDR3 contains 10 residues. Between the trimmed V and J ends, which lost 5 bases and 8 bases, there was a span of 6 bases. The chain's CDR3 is CASSQGGYTF. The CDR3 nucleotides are TGTGCCAGCAGTCAGGGAGGCTACACCTTC.

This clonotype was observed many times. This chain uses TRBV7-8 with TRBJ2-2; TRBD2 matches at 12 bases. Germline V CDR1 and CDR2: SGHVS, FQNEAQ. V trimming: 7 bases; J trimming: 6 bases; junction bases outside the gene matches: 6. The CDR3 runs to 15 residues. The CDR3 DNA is TGTGCCAGCACCCCTCTAGCGGGGGGGGCCGGGGAGCTGTTTTTT. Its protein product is CASTPLAGGAGELFF.

The CDR3 protein is CASSLGRRSEQYF. The CDR3, as DNA: TGTGCCAGCAGCTTAGGCCGGAGGTCCGAGCAGTACTTC. The genes are TRBV11-3 and TRBJ2-7; tentative D call: TRBD2 (5 bases). Germline-derived CDR1 and CDR2 are SGHNT and YENEEA. The CDR3 spans 13 residues. V lost 1 base and J 6 bases, leaving 10 bases between the germline ends.

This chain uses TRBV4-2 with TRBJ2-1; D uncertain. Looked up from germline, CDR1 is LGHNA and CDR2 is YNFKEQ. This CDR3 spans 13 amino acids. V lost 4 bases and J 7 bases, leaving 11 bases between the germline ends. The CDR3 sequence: CASSPPGVNEQFF. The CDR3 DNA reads TGTGCCAGCAGCCCCCCGGGCGTAAATGAGCAGTTCTTC.

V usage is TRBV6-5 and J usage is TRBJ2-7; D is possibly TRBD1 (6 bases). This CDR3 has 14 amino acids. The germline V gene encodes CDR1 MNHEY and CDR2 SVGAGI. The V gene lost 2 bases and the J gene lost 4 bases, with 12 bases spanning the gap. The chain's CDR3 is CASSYERGSYEQYF. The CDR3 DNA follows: TGTGCCAGCAGTTACGAAAGGGGGTCGTACGAGCAGTACTTC.

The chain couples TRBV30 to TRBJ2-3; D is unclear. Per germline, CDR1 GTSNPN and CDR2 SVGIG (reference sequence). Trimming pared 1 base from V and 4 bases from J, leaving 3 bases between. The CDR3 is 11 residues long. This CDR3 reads CAWSGSDTQYF. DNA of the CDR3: TGTGCCTGGAGTGGGTCAGATACGCAGTATTTT.

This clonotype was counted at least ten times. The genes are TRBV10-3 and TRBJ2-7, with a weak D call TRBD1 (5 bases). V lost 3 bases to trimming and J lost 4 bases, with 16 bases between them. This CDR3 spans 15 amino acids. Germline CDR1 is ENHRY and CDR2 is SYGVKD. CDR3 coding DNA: TGTGCCATCAGTGATTTAGGTTCAGGGTTTTACGAGCAGTACTTC. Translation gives CAISDLGSGFYEQYF.

The CDR3 nucleotides are TGCAGTGCCCAGTCTTGGGGGGGAGAGCAGTACGTC. Translation: CSAQSWGGEQYV. The V gene is TRBV20-1, the J gene TRBJ2-7, with 7 bases matching TRBD2. Germline V CDR1 and CDR2: DFQATT, SNEGSKA (reference sequence). V trimming: 6 bases; J trimming: 7 bases; junction bases outside the gene matches: 9. This CDR3 is 12 amino acids long.

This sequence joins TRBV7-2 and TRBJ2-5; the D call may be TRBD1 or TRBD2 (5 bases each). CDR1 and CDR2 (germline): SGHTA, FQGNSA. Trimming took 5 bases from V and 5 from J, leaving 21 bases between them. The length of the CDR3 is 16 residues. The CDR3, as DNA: TGTGCCAGCAGCGATCCCACCGGGACGCGGGTGGAGACCCAGTACTTC. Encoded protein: CASSDPTGTRVETQYF.

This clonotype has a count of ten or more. The CDR3 spells CASSGRLAGDNYEQYF. The CDR3 nucleotides are TGTGCCAGCAGCGGACGACTAGCGGGGGACAACTACGAGCAGTACTTC. The genes are TRBV7-9 and TRBJ2-7; 12 nucleotides align to TRBD2. The J segment lost 3 bases and the V segment lost 5 bases, leaving 8 bases of the junction unmatched. There are 16 residues in the CDR3. Germline loops: CDR1 SEHNR, CDR2 FQNEAQ (reference sequence).

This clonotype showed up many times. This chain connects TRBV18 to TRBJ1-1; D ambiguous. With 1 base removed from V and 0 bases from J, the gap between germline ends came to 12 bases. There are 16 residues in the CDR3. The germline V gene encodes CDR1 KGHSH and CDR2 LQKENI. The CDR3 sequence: CASSPQDPTVNTEAFF. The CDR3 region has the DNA TGTGCCAGCTCACCACAGGACCCAACGGTGAACACTGAAGCTTTCTTT. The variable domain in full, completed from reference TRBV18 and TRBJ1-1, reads NAGVMQNPRHLVRRRGQEARLRCSPMKGHSHVYWYRQLPEEGLKFMVYLQKENIIDESGMPKERFSAEFPKEGPSILRIQQVVRGDSAAYFCASSPQDPTVNTEAFFGQGTRLTVV.

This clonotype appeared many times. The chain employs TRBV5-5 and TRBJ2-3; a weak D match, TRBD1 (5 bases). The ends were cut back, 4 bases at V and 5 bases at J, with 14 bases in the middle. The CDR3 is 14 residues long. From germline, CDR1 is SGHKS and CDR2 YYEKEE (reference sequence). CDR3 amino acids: CASSQGRLLDTQYF. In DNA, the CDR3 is TGTGCCAGCAGCCAGGGCCGCCTACTAGATACGCAGTATTTT.

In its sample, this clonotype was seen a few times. CDR3 amino acids: CASSLGWGGGLETQYF. The CDR3, as DNA: TGTGCCAGCAGCCTAGGGTGGGGGGGCGGTTTGGAGACCCAGTACTTC. The chain carries TRBV3-1 and TRBJ2-5, with TRBD2 as a possible D gene (7 bases). Germline CDR1 and CDR2: LGHDT and YNNKEL (reference sequence). The length of the CDR3 is 16 residues. V lost 4 bases and J lost 5, with 20 bases in between.

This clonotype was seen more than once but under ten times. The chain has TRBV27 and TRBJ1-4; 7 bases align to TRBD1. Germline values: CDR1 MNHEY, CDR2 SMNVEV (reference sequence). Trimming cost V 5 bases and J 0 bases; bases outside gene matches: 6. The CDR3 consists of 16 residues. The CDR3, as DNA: TGTGCCAGCAGTCCCATAGGACAGGCAACTAATGAAAAACTGTTTTTT. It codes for CASSPIGQATNEKLFF.

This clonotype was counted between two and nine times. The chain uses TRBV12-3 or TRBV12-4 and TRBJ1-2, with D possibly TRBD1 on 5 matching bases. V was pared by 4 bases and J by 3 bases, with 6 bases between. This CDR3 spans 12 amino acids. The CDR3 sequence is CASSWGYYGYTF. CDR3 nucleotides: TGTGCCAGCAGTTGGGGGTACTATGGCTACACCTTC.

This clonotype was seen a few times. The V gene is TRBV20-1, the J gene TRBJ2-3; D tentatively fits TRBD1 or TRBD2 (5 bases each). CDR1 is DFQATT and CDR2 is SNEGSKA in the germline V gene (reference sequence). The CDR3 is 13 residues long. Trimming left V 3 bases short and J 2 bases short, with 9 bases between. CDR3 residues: CSASEGNTDTQYF. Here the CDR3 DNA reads TGCAGTGCTAGTGAGGGGAACACAGATACGCAGTATTTT.

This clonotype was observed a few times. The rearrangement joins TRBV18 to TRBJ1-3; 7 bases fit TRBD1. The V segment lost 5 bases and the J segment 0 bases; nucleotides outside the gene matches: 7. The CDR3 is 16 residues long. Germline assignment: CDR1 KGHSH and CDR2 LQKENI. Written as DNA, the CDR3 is TGTGCCAGCTCATCGACCGGGACAGCCTCTGGAAACACCATATATTTT. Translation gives CASSSTGTASGNTIYF.

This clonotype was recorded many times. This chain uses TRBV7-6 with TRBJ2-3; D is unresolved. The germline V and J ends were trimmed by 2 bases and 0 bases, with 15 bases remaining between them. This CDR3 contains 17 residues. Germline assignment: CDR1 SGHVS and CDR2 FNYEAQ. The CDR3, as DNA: TGTGCCAGCAGCTTAAGGAGTTTTGATTCGAGCACAGATACGCAGTATTTT. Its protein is CASSLRSFDSSTDTQYF.

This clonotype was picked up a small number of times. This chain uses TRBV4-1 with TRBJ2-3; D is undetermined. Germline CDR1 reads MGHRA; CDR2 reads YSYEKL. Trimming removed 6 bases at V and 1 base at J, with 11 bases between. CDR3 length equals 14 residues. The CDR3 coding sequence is TGCGCCAGCAGACGAGTTGGGGGCACAGATACGCAGTATTTT. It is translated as CASRRVGGTDTQYF.

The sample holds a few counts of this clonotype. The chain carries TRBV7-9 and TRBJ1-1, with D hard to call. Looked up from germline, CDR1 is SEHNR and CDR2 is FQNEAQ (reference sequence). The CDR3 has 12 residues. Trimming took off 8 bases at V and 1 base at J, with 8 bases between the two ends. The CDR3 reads CASRGKNTEAFF. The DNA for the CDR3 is TGTGCCAGCCGGGGTAAGAACACTGAAGCTTTCTTT.

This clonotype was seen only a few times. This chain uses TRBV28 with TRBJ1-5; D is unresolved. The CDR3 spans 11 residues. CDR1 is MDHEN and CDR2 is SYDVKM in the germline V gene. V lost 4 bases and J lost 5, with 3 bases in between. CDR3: CASSSYQPQHF. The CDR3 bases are TGTGCCAGCAGTTCTTATCAGCCCCAGCATTTT.

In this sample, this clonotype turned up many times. CDR3 loop: CASSLGWVREGKNIQYF. The CDR3, as DNA: TGTGCCAGCAGCTTAGGCTGGGTCAGGGAAGGCAAAAACATTCAGTACTTC. The genes are TRBV7-9 and TRBJ2-4, with D possibly TRBD1 on 5 matching bases. With 1 base removed from V and 3 bases from J, the gap between germline ends came to 16 bases. This CDR3 contains 17 residues. From germline, CDR1 is SEHNR and CDR2 FQNEAQ (reference sequence). Variable domain in full (rest from reference TRBV7-9 and TRBJ2-4): DTGVSQNPRHKITKRGQNVTFRCDPISEHNRLYWYRQTLGQGPEFLTYFQNEAQLEKSRLLSDRFSAERPKGSFSTLEIQRTEQGDSAMYLCASSLGWVREGKNIQYFGAGTRLSVL.

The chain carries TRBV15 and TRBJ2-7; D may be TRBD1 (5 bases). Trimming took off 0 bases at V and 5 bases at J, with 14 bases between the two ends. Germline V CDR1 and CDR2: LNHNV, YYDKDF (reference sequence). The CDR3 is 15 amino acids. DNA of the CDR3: TGTGCCACCAGCAGAGATGGGGCAGGGAAGAACGAGCAGTACGTC. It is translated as CATSRDGAGKNEQYV.

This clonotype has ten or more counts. Here the CDR3 DNA reads TGTGCCAGCAATAGCGGGGGGACAGACAATGAGCAGTTCTTC. Protein: CASNSGGTDNEQFF. The rearrangement links TRBV25-1 to TRBJ2-1; 10 nucleotides align to TRBD2. Germline CDR1 and CDR2: MGHDK and SYGVNS. V shed 7 bases and J 5 bases; nucleotides not matched to a gene: 5. The CDR3 has 14 residues.

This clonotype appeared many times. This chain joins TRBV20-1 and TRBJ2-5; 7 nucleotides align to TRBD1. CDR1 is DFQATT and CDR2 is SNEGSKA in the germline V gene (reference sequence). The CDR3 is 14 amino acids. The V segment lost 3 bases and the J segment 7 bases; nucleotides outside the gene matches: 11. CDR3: CSARETGLWGTQYF. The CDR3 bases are TGCAGTGCTAGGGAGACAGGGCTCTGGGGGACCCAGTACTTC.